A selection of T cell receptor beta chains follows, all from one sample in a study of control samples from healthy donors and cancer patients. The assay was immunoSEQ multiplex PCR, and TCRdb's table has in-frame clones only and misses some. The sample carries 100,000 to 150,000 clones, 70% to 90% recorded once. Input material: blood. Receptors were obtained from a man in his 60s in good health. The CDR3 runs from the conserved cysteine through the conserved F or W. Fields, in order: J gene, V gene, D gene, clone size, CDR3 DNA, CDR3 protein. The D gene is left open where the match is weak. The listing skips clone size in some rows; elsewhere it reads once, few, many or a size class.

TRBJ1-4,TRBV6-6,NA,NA,TGTGCCGTAAGGGGGGGTGAAAAACTGTTTTTT,CAVRGGEKLFF
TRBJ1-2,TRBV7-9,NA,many,TGTGCCAGCAGCTTAATGCGCCCCTCCTATGGCTACACCTTC,CASSLMRPSYGYTF
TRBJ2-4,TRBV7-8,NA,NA,TGTGCCAGCAGCTTAGTTGGATCACTAAAAAACATTCAGTACTTC,CASSLVGSLKNIQYF
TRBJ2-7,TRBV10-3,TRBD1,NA,TGTGCCATCAGAACCGGGACAGGGGGCCCGCAGTACTTC,CAIRTGTGGPQYF
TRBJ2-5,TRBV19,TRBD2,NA,TGTGCCAGTAGTAGTGAGCGGGGGGCATTCTTACAAGAGACCCAGTACTTC,CASSSERGAFLQETQYF
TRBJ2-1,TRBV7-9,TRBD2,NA,TGTGCCAGCAGCTTTAGCGGGGGGCTGTACAATGAGCAGTTCTTC,CASSFSGGLYNEQFF
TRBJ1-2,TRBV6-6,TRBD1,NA,TGTGCCAGCACCAATTTACGACAGGGGCCGTCTATTGGCTACACCTTC,CASTNLRQGPSIGYTF
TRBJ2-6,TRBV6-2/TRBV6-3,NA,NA,TGTGCCAGCAGTAGCGCAGGGAGCGGGGCCAACGTCCTGACTTTC,CASSSAGSGANVLTF
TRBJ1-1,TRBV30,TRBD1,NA,TGTGCCTGCCCCGGACAGGGGAACACTGAAGCTTTCTTT,CACPGQGNTEAFF
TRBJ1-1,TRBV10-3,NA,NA,TGTGCCACAAGGGACGCCAACACTGAAGCTTTCTTT,CATRDANTEAFF
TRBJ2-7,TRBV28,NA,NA,TGTGCCAGCAGTTTGAGGGGTTTCCCCACCTACGAGCAGTACTTC,CASSLRGFPTYEQYF
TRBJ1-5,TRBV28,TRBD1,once,TGTGCCAGCAAGGGTGGACAGGGGGGTCAGCCCCAGCATTTT,CASKGGQGGQPQHF
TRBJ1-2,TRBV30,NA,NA,TGTGCCTGGAGGTTCAAGGATGGCTACACCTTC,CAWRFKDGYTF
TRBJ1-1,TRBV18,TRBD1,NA,TGTGCCAGCTCACAATTTAAACAGGGGGCGTCTGAAGCTTTCTTT,CASSQFKQGASEAFF
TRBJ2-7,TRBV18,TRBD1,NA,TGTGCCAGCTCGTCGGGACAGGAGACCTACGAGCAGTACTTC,CASSSGQETYEQYF
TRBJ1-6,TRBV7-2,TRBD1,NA,TGTGCCAGCAGCTTAACTCCGGGACAGGGGGATTCACCCCTCCACTTT,CASSLTPGQGDSPLHF
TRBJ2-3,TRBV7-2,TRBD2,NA,TGTGCCAGCAGCTTTCCTAGCGGGACGGGAGATACGCAGTATTTT,CASSFPSGTGDTQYF
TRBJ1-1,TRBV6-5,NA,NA,TGTGCCAGCAGTTACCTTCTGGGGCAGGGGAACACTGAAGCTTTCTTT,CASSYLLGQGNTEAFF
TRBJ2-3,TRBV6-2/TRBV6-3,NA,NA,TGTGCCAGCAGTACAACGGAGAGAGTCACAGATACGCAGTATTTT,CASSTTERVTDTQYF
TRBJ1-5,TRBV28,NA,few,TGTGCCAGCAGTTTTCGTCAGGGCAATCAGCCCCAGCATTTT,CASSFRQGNQPQHF
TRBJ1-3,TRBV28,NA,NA,TGTGCCAGCAGTTGGGGTGGAAACACCATATATTTT,CASSWGGNTIYF
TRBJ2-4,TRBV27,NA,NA,TGTGCCAGCAGCCGCTCTCGACAAACCCAAAACATTCAGTACTTC,CASSRSRQTQNIQYF
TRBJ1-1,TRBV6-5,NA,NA,TGTGCCAGCAGTTACCTAGGGAGGGATGAAGCTTTCTTT,CASSYLGRDEAFF
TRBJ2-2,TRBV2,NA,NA,TGTGCCAGCACCGAAAGGAGACTGGTGAACACCGGGGAGCTGTTTTTT,CASTERRLVNTGELFF
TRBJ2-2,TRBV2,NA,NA,TGTGCCAGCAGCGGGTGGTTTCGGGCCGGGGAGCTGTTTTTT,CASSGWFRAGELFF
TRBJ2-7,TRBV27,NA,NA,TGTGCCAGCAGTTTAGCGGTCTCCTACGAGCAGTACTTC,CASSLAVSYEQYF
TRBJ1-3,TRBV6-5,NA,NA,TGTGCCAGCAAGACAGGACCTTTCTCTGGAAACACCATATATTTT,CASKTGPFSGNTIYF
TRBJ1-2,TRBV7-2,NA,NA,TGTGCCAGCAGCTTATACGCCGCGGGTGTAGGGGGGCGGGATGGCTACACCTTC,CASSLYAAGVGGRDGYTF
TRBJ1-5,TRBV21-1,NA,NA,TGTGCCAGCAGCAAAGAATCGGTACAGGACAATCAGCCCCAGCATTTT,CASSKESVQDNQPQHF
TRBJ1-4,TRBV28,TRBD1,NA,TGTGCCAGCAGTACAGGGGGCGGAAATGAAAAACTGTTTTTT,CASSTGGGNEKLFF
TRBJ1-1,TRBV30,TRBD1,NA,TGTGCCTGGAGGAGACAGGGGGCCGTAACTGAAGCTTTCTTT,CAWRRQGAVTEAFF
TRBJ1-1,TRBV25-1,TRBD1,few,TGTGCCAGCAGACCAACAGGGGCTTGGGGGAACACTGAAGCTTTCTTT,CASRPTGAWGNTEAFF
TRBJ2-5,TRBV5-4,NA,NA,TGTGCCAGCAGCCCTTCCGGGACCGCTCGGGAGACCCAGTACTTC,CASSPSGTARETQYF
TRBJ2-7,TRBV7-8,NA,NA,TGTGCCAGCAGCTTAAGGGTGGGGGTAGAGCAGTACTTC,CASSLRVGVEQYF
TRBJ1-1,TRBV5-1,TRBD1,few,TGCGCCAGCAGCTTCGACAGGGGAGTCACTGAAGCTTTCTTT,CASSFDRGVTEAFF
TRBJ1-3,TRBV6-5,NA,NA,TGTGCCAGCAGCCCAGTGGGGGGAAACACCATATATTTT,CASSPVGGNTIYF
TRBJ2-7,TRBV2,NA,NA,TGTGCCAGCAGAATATCCGTGGACATGGCTCACTTC,CASRISVDMAHF
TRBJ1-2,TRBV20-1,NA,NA,TGCAGGGGGGAGGGGCGAGGCTACACCTTC,CRGEGRGYTF
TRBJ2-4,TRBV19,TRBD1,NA,TGTGCCAGTAGCGATGACAGGGGTATTTACCCGGCCAAAAACATTCAGTACTTC,CASSDDRGIYPAKNIQYF
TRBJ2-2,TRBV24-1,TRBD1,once,TGTGCCACCAGTTGGGACAGGATCGCGAACACCGGGGAGCTGTTTTTT,CATSWDRIANTGELFF
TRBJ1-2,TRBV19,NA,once,TGTGCCAGTAGTAACAACCGGGGCTACACCTTC,CASSNNRGYTF
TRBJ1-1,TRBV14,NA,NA,TGTGCCAGCAGCCCATGGGGGGACATCGTGACTGAAGCTTTCTTT,CASSPWGDIVTEAFF
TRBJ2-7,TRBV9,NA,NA,TGTGCCAGCAGCGTAGACCCCCGACAGGTATACGAGCAGTACTTC,CASSVDPRQVYEQYF
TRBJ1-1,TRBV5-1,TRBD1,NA,TGCGCCAGCACCCTTTGGGACAGCAACACTGAAGCTTTCTTT,CASTLWDSNTEAFF
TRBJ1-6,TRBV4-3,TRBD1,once,TGCGCCAGCAGCCAAGATACAGGGGGTTCACCCCTCCACTTT,CASSQDTGGSPLHF